This TCR beta chain was captured in a study of blood T cell repertoires in COVID-19. About the research overall: Sources were T cells, B-cell-depleted T cells, or PBMCs; the material itself was cDNA or gDNA.

CDR1 and CDR2 from the germline V gene are MNHEY and SMNVEV (reference sequence). V lost 3 bases and J 7 bases, leaving 15 bases between the germline ends. The CDR3 covers 15 residues. In the authors' methods: Reference gene primer amplification yielded estimated nucleated cell counts. Only in-frame clones appear in the TCRdb table, and some are missing; sequencing was by immunoSEQ multiplex PCR. V and J calls and clone size are given by that table; D and trimming were obtained from the DNA. The data show about 43,000 clones, approximately 90% seen once. This clonotype was sampled from a man aged 55 to 70 with active COVID-19. J is TRBJ2-2 and V is TRBV27; tentatively, D is TRBD1 (6 bases). Sequences were obtained from peripheral blood. The CDR3 is CASSFDETGYGELFF. CDR3 nucleotide sequence: TGTGCCAGCAGTTTCGACGAAACAGGGTACGGGGAGCTGTTTTTT.